Below, 14 T cell receptor beta chains from the same sample are listed, as sequenced in a study of T-cell reconstitution after alpha-beta-depleted transplantation in children (dated by TCRdb to the mid-2010s). The library came from PCR. Sequencing was carried out with an Illumina HiSeq 2500. TCR library preparation used molecular barcoding, with unique molecular identifiers applied to normalize quantification of the TCRbeta repertoire. Through fastp at Q25 and MiXCR, TCRdb rebuilt clones from the public reads, retaining in-frame beta chains. Every entry covers one CDR3 protein and lists the most common genes and DNA from its rows. Here the sample has around 700,000 distinct CDR3 sequences; under 15% occur a single time. The top ten hold 0.79% of the sample. Sample treatment or condition, as interpreted from the label and publication: allogeneic hematopoietic cell transplantation with graft depleted of TCRalphabeta T cells and CD19 B cells.

The source was PBMCs, collected before TCRalphabeta/CD19-depleted stem cell transplant. These receptors were taken from a girl aged 2-10 years with congenital amegakaryocytic thrombocytopenia, due to receive a stem cell transplant.

This clonotype was counted a few times. This sequence joins TRBV15 and TRBJ2-5; D perhaps matches TRBD1 (5 bases). The CDR3 totals 13 residues. CDR1 is LNHNV, CDR2 YYDKDF, per germline (reference sequence). The ends were cut back, 8 bases at V and 2 bases at J, with 12 bases in the middle. The CDR3 DNA reads TGTGCCACCGACAGTCCGACTCAAGAGACCCAGTACTTC. Protein: CATDSPTQETQYF.

The V gene is TRBV5-5, the J gene TRBJ2-5; 8 nucleotides align to TRBD1. Germline assignment: CDR1 SGHKS and CDR2 YYEKEE (reference sequence). The V gene end was trimmed by 3 bases and the J gene end by 6 bases; junction bases not matched to a gene: 7. The CDR3 is 14 residues long. The CDR3 sequence: CASSSWDRRKTQYF. In DNA, the CDR3 is TGTGCCAGCAGCTCGTGGGACAGGAGAAAGACCCAGTACTTC.

This clonotype came up many times. The CDR3 spells CSARGGAGYTF. The DNA for the CDR3 is TGCAGTGCTAGGGGGGGAGCTGGCTACACCTTC. The chain combines TRBV20-1 with TRBJ1-2; tentative D call: TRBD1 (5 bases). The length of the CDR3 is 11 residues. Trimming removed 3 bases at V and 7 bases at J, with 9 bases between. Germline assignment: CDR1 DFQATT and CDR2 SNEGSKA (reference sequence).

This clonotype was seen ten or more times. The chain links TRBV5-1 to TRBJ2-1; TRBD2 agrees at 8 bases. There are 17 residues in the CDR3. Trimming at V came to 0 bases and at J to 4 bases, leaving 9 bases not matched to a gene. Germline lookup yields CDR1 SGHRS and CDR2 YFSETQ. The CDR3 DNA reads TGCGCCAGCAGCTTGGCTCAAGCGGGAGTAGGTTACAATGAGCAGTTCTTC. Translated: CASSLAQAGVGYNEQFF.

There are many counts of this clonotype. This chain connects TRBV7-2 to TRBJ2-7; tentatively, D is TRBD2 (6 bases). This CDR3 contains 14 residues. V lost 0 bases and J lost 5, with 11 bases in between. Germline V gene lookup returns CDR1 SGHTA and CDR2 FQGNSA. The CDR3 region has the DNA TGTGCCAGCAGCTTAGCTGGCGGGACCCACGAGCAGTACTTC. As protein: CASSLAGGTHEQYF.

This chain joins TRBV6-1 and TRBJ2-1, with 14 bases that match TRBD2. The germline V gene has CDR1 MNHNS and CDR2 SASEGT. This CDR3 is built from 20 residues. V gave up 4 bases and J gave up 4 bases; unmatched junction bases: 15. Here the CDR3 DNA reads TGTGCCAGCAGTGGATACTCCGGGACTAGCGGGAGTGCGAATTACAATGAGCAGTTCTTC. It encodes CASSGYSGTSGSANYNEQFF.

This clonotype was counted ten times or more. The chain joins TRBV3-1 to TRBJ1-5; TRBD1 is a possible D gene (5 bases). Germline loops: CDR1 LGHDT, CDR2 YNNKEL (reference sequence). Trimming took 1 base from V and 5 from J, leaving 9 bases between them. This CDR3 comprises 14 residues. The CDR3 region has the DNA TGTGCCAGCAGCCAAGTCGGGGGTGATCAGCCCCAGCATTTT. Its translation: CASSQVGGDQPQHF.

This clonotype was recorded at least ten times. The V call is TRBV6-1, the J call TRBJ2-7, with a tentative D call TRBD1 (6 bases). Deletions cut 6 bases from V and 2 bases from J, with 17 bases between. Per germline, CDR1 MNHNS and CDR2 SASEGT. This CDR3 has 15 residues. CDR3 sequence reads: CASRPNLQGPYEQYF. CDR3 DNA sequence: TGTGCCAGCAGGCCCAACTTACAGGGACCCTACGAGCAGTACTTC.

CDR3 amino acids: CASSPGPSGSSYEQYF. In DNA, the CDR3 is TGTGCCAGCAGCCCGGGTCCAAGCGGGAGCTCCTACGAGCAGTACTTC. The chain recombines TRBV5-6 with TRBJ2-7, with 8 nucleotides matching TRBD2. The CDR3 runs to 16 residues. Per the germline V gene, CDR1 is SGHDT and CDR2 is YYEEEE. With 4 bases clipped from V and 0 bases from J, the junction kept 9 bases outside the gene matches. The full variable domain, its missing parts supplied by reference TRBV5-6 and TRBJ2-7, is DAGVTQSPTHLIKTRGQQVTLRCSPKSGHDTVSWYQQALGQGPQFIFQYYEEEERQRGNFPDRFSGHQFPNYSSELNVNALLLGDSALYLCASSPGPSGSSYEQYFGPGTRLTVT.

A remark on this clonotype: One base away lies a much larger clone, so this may be a sequencing read error. The rearrangement links TRBV20-1 to TRBJ2-7; possible D gene TRBD2, 5 bases. V shed 6 bases and J shed 3 bases, with 15 bases lying between them. The CDR3 totals 13 residues. Germline V CDR1 and CDR2: DFQATT, SNEGSKA (reference sequence). CDR3 region: CSAASGVDYEQYF. The CDR3, as DNA: TGCAGTGCCGCGAGCGGAGTGGACTACGAGCAGTACTTC.

V usage is TRBV28 and J usage is TRBJ2-2; no definite D call. The V and J ends lost 5 bases and 9 bases respectively, with 10 bases between them. The germline CDR1 and CDR2 sequences are MDHEN and SYDVKM. This CDR3 region has 12 residues. CDR3 amino acids: CASSLLERELFF. DNA for the CDR3: TGTGCCAGCAGTCTCCTTGAAAGGGAGCTGTTTTTT.

The chain joins TRBV10-3 to TRBJ2-1; TRBD2 agrees at 10 bases. The CDR3 has 16 amino acids. Trimming removed 3 bases from V and 5 bases from J; junction bases left unmatched: 7. Germline CDR1 is ENHRY and CDR2 is SYGVKD. The CDR3 spells CAISEEAGLADNEQFF. CDR3 bases: TGTGCCATCAGTGAAGAAGCCGGACTAGCGGACAATGAGCAGTTCTTC.

The V gene is TRBV5-1, the J gene TRBJ2-5; TRBD2 matches 8 bases. V shed 4 bases and J 2 bases; nucleotides not matched to a gene: 10. Germline V gives CDR1 SGHRS, CDR2 YFSETQ. The CDR3 length is 16 residues. The CDR3 region has the DNA TGCGCCAGCAGCAGCAGCGGGAGAGGTGGACAAGAGACCCAGTACTTC. Its protein product is CASSSSGRGGQETQYF.

This clonotype was observed at least ten times. This rearrangement joins TRBV6-4 to TRBJ2-1; TRBD1 matches at 8 bases. The V gene's germline CDR1 is MRHNA and CDR2 SNTAGT. The CDR3 runs 14 residues. The V and J ends lost 4 bases and 5 bases, in that order; junction bases with no gene match: 4. In nucleotides, the CDR3 is TGTGCCAGCAGTGTGGTGACAGGGGACAATGAGCAGTTCTTC. It translates to CASSVVTGDNEQFF.